Listed below are T cell receptor beta chains from one sample, sequenced in a study of blood T cells in healthy people across ages. MiXCR, run by TCRdb on the 5' RACE reads, gives a single entry per CDR3 protein. Among 1.4 million or so distinct CDR3 sequences listed, roughly 43% were seen once. The sequenced material came from blood. These receptors were collected from a woman younger than 30 in good health. Each CDR3 is given with its conserved first and last residue. Fields, in order: J gene, clone size, D gene, V gene, CDR3 protein, CDR3 DNA. D genes are given only for firm matches. The listing skips clone size in some rows; elsewhere it reads once, few, many or a size class.

>TRBJ1-6|.|.|TRBV15
CATSRDLGWNSPLHF
TGTGCCACCAGCAGAGATCTGGGTTGGAATTCACCCCTCCACTTT
>TRBJ2-3|.|.|TRBV20-1
CSARDVWNPDTQYF
TGCAGTGCTAGAGACGTCTGGAACCCCGATACGCAGTATTTT
>TRBJ1-5|few|.|TRBV4-2
CASSQEEASNQPQHF
TGTGCCAGCAGCCAAGAAGAGGCAAGCAATCAGCCCCAGCATTTT
>TRBJ2-5|.|TRBD2|TRBV7-9
CASSPGTTVYQETQYF
TGTGCCAGCAGCCCAGGGACTACAGTTTACCAAGAGACCCAGTACTTC
>TRBJ2-3|.|.|TRBV10-3
CAISDSADTQYF
TGTGCCATCAGCGACAGTGCAGATACGCAGTATTTT
>TRBJ2-1|.|.|TRBV7-8
CASSSPTGSSYEQFF
TGTGCCAGCAGCTCCCCGACAGGATCTTCCTACGAGCAGTTCTTC
>TRBJ2-1|.|.|TRBV29-1
CSAGPSRAEQFF
TGCAGCGCTGGGCCCTCTCGGGCTGAGCAGTTCTTC
>TRBJ2-7|.|.|TRBV6-6
CASSYWGENYEQYF
TGTGCCAGCAGTTACTGGGGTGAGAACTACGAGCAGTACTTC
>TRBJ1-1|.|.|TRBV7-9
CASSLIIVREWNTEAFF
TGTGCCAGCAGCTTGATAATAGTCAGGGAGTGGAACACTGAAGCTTTCTTT
>TRBJ2-1|.|.|TRBV6-5
CASSTYYEQFF
TGTGCCAGCAGTACATATTATGAGCAGTTCTTC
>TRBJ1-1|.|TRBD1|TRBV12-3/TRBV12-4
CASSPSGQAEAFF
TGTGCCAGCAGCCCCTCGGGACAGGCTGAAGCTTTCTTT
>TRBJ1-1|few|TRBD1|TRBV4-1
CASSLSGGDLTEAFF
TGCGCCAGCAGCCTCTCAGGGGGAGATCTCACTGAAGCTTTCTTT
>TRBJ2-7|.|TRBD1|TRBV30
CAWSGGQGAITYEQYF
TGTGCCTGGAGTGGGGGACAGGGAGCAATTACCTACGAGCAGTACTTC
>TRBJ2-3|few|.|TRBV6-5
CASHRGGASTDTKYF
TGTGCCAGTCATCGAGGGGGGGCTAGCACAGATACGAAGTATTTT
>TRBJ2-5|.|TRBD2|TRBV7-9
CASSLVLAGRETQYF
TGTGCCAGCAGCTTAGTACTAGCGGGGAGAGAGACCCAGTACTTC
>TRBJ2-2|.|.|TRBV12-3/TRBV12-4
CATKGGIGGELFF
TGTGCCACCAAGGGGGGAATAGGCGGGGAGCTGTTTTTT
>TRBJ2-1|.|.|TRBV3-1
CASRKRTNNEQFF
TGTGCCAGCAGAAAACGGACTAACAATGAGCAGTTCTTC
>TRBJ1-2|.|.|TRBV4-3
CASSQDWDNYGYTF
TGCGCCAGCAGCCAAGATTGGGACAACTATGGCTACACCTTC
>TRBJ1-1|once|.|TRBV29-1
CSVLITRGTEAFF
TGCAGCGTCCTGATTACCCGAGGGACTGAAGCTTTCTTT
>TRBJ1-5|few|TRBD1|TRBV6-1
CASSPGTAYQPQHF
TGTGCCAGCAGCCCCGGGACAGCGTATCAGCCCCAGCATTTT
>TRBJ1-1|.|.|TRBV28
CASSLLTAIEAFF
TGTGCCAGCAGTTTGTTGACAGCTATTGAAGCTTTCTTT
>TRBJ2-5|.|.|TRBV2
CASREESLLGQYF
TGTGCCAGCAGGGAGGAAAGCCTCCTTGGGCAGTACTTC
>TRBJ1-6|.|.|TRBV19
CASRRGGNFSPLHF
TGTGCCAGTCGTCGAGGAGGGAATTTTTCACCCCTCCACTTT
>TRBJ1-3|.|TRBD1|TRBV20-1
CSARVPTGFGNTIYF
TGCAGTGCTAGAGTGCCGACAGGGTTTGGAAACACCATATATTTT
>TRBJ1-2|.|TRBD1|TRBV6-5
CASSYAPGGSDYGYTF
TGTGCCAGCAGTTACGCCCCAGGGGGCTCGGACTATGGCTACACCTTC
>TRBJ2-1|once|TRBD1|TRBV6-2/TRBV6-3
CASSYFRGSIHNEQFF
TGTGCCAGCAGTTATTTCAGGGGGAGTATCCACAATGAGCAGTTCTTC
>TRBJ2-3|.|TRBD2|TRBV7-9
CASSLNLGGRADHDTQYF
TGTGCCAGCAGCTTAAATCTGGGCGGGAGAGCCGATCATGATACGCAGTATTTT
>TRBJ2-1|many|.|TRBV29-1
CSVEWDFSYNEQFF
TGCAGCGTTGAGTGGGACTTCTCCTACAATGAGCAGTTCTTC
>TRBJ2-1|.|.|TRBV7-9
CASSSSGLLTSYNEQFF
TGTGCCAGCAGCTCAAGTGGGCTGCTTACCTCCTACAATGAGCAGTTCTTC
>TRBJ2-1|few|.|TRBV4-3
CASSQVRQAYNEQFF
TGCGCCAGCAGCCAAGTTAGGCAGGCCTACAATGAGCAGTTCTTC
>TRBJ1-1|few|.|TRBV10-2
CASSEPGHGNTEAFF
TGCGCCAGCAGTGAGCCCGGACACGGGAACACTGAAGCTTTCTTT
>TRBJ1-3|few|.|TRBV29-1
CSVEGDNQNTIYF
TGCAGCGTTGAAGGGGACAACCAAAACACCATATATTTT
>TRBJ2-5|few|.|TRBV7-2
CASSLTGTPEGTQYF
TGTGCCAGCAGCTTAACCGGGACCCCTGAGGGGACCCAGTACTTC
>TRBJ2-5|few|.|TRBV27
CASSFSDQETQYF
TGTGCCAGCAGTTTTAGCGATCAAGAGACCCAGTACTTC
>TRBJ1-1|.|.|TRBV20-1
CSARDPRVNTEAFF
TGCAGTGCTAGAGATCCCAGGGTGAACACTGAAGCTTTCTTT
>TRBJ1-2|.|.|TRBV7-9
CASSSLTHYTF
TGTGCCAGCAGCTCCTTAACCCACTACACCTTC
>TRBJ1-1|many|.|TRBV5-1
CASSLVGGSTEAFF
TGCGCCAGCAGCTTGGTTGGAGGGAGCACTGAAGCTTTCTTT
>TRBJ2-7|.|.|TRBV27
CASSPGVSSYNEQYF
TGTGCCAGCAGTCCAGGGGTAAGCTCCTACAATGAGCAGTACTTC
>TRBJ1-5|.|TRBD1|TRBV7-8
CASSSQGGDSNQPQHF
TGTGCCAGCAGCTCCCAGGGGGGGGATAGCAATCAGCCCCAGCATTTT
>TRBJ2-3|.|.|TRBV6-1
CASSDASVFSTGTQYF
TGTGCCAGCAGTGACGCGAGCGTCTTTAGCACAGGTACGCAGTATTTT
>TRBJ2-5|.|TRBD2|TRBV4-2
CASSLGTSGGPTQETQYF
TGTGCCAGCAGCCTTGGGACTAGCGGGGGACCAACCCAAGAGACCCAGTACTTC